This TCR beta chain appears in the sequencing data of a study of early T cells in non-severe SARS-CoV-2 infection. This clonotype has at least ten counts. Germline V gene data show CDR1 as SQVTM and CDR2 as ANQGSEA. This CDR3 has 14 amino acids. Unmatched junction bases numbered 12, after V lost 8 bases and J lost 7 bases. A single record per CDR3 protein comes from TCRdb applying MiXCR to the 5' RACE reads. The data hold around 40,000 distinct CDR3 sequences, with approximately 5.9% observed a single time. The chain recombines TRBV29-1 with TRBJ2-7; 12 bases match TRBD1. The specimen was whole blood. This sequence was found in an adult who was a healthcare worker with PCR-confirmed SARS-CoV-2 infection or an uninfected control (not recorded which). The CDR3 is CSHLPGQGAGEQYF. CDR3 DNA sequence: TGCAGCCACCTCCCGGGACAGGGGGCGGGGGAGCAGTACTTC.